This TCR beta chain was recovered during a study of neurological immune-mediated disorders. Study-wide background: Of the multiple sclerosis patients, approximately 35 in total, some 30 were relapsing-remitting and 3 were secondary progressive.

General study results and limits: Phylogenetic grouping assigned the repertoires of 18 of 34 multiple sclerosis patients to one related-CDR3 cluster, which constitutes a possible signature.

5'RACE with 10-nucleotide random UMIs generated the cDNA. In TCRdb, the 5' RACE reads were re-called with MiXCR into one record per CDR3 protein. The table includes roughly 67,000 distinct CDR3 sequences, 3.5% to 5% detected once. V dropped 0 bases and J dropped 0 bases, with 9 bases sitting between them. The CDR3 loop spans 15 amino acids. Germline assignment: CDR1 SGHDT and CDR2 YYEEEE. PBMCs stored at -80 C, numbering 2 million, were the origin of the unsorted libraries. At least ten counts were recorded for this clonotype. Its antigen remains unknown. The sample was PBMCs. This clonotype was obtained from a man in his forties or fifties with multiple sclerosis. The chain joins TRBV5-6 to TRBJ1-1; D ambiguous. The CDR3 coding sequence is TGTGCCAGCAGCTTGGCCGGCAGCGTGAACACTGAAGCTTTCTTT. Encoded protein: CASSLAGSVNTEAFF.